The 11 T cell receptor beta chains given below trace back to one sample, sequenced in a study of regulatory T cells in long-lasting Graves disease. Construction of the TCR beta libraries employed iRepertoire HTBI primers in conjunction with Arm-PCR of CDR3 regions. MiXCR, run by TCRdb on the multiplex PCR reads, gives a single entry per CDR3 protein. The sample lists under 500,000 distinct CDR3 sequences; roughly 15% were seen once. Documented time point: newly diagnosed GD, antithyroid drugs for less than 3 months. From RNA extracted from PBMCs, the TCR library was made. These data also formed part of another study, on T cells in Graves' hyperthyroidism and ophthalmopathy.

Sequences were derived from peripheral blood mononuclear cells (PBMCs), sampled at new diagnosis, from a patient treated with antithyroid drugs. Receptors were obtained from a woman aged 25 to 39 with Graves disease.

This clonotype was counted a single time. A much larger clone differs by one base, so this may be a read error. CDR3 sequence (DNA): TGTGCCAGCAGTTACCCCGGCGACAGGTCGCGGCCGTTTTTT. This gives the protein CASSYPGDRSRPFF. The chain joins TRBV6-5 to TRBJ1-4; D perhaps matches TRBD1 (6 bases). In germline, CDR1 is MNHEY, CDR2 SVGAGI. CDR3 size: 14 residues. Trimming took 2 bases from V and 16 from J, leaving 20 bases between them.

J is TRBJ2-7 and V is TRBV25-1, with 7 positions matching TRBD1. The V segment lost 5 bases and the J segment 9 bases; nucleotides outside the gene matches: 19. This CDR3 spans 16 amino acids. Germline V gives CDR1 MGHDK, CDR2 SYGVNS. The CDR3: CASSKQKTGNPAGQYF. The CDR3 DNA reads as TGTGCCAGCAGTAAACAAAAGACAGGGAATCCTGCTGGGCAGTACTTC.

This clonotype was detected a few times. The chain couples TRBV5-1 to TRBJ1-4; D is possibly TRBD1 (6 bases). The CDR3 totals 13 residues. The germline V and J ends were trimmed by 7 bases and 4 bases, with 11 bases remaining between them. Germline lookup yields CDR1 SGHRS and CDR2 YFSETQ. This CDR3 is CASRDTGNEKLFF. The CDR3 DNA reads TGCGCCAGCCGGGACACGGGTAATGAAAAACTGTTTTTT.

In this sample, this clonotype turned up many times. The V and J genes are TRBV28 and TRBJ2-7; D perhaps matches TRBD1 (6 bases). The CDR3 length is 14 residues. Germline lookup yields CDR1 MDHEN and CDR2 SYDVKM. Trimming removed 5 bases from V and 0 bases from J, with 11 bases in between. CDR3 loop: CASSGGSNSYEQYF. CDR3 DNA: TGTGCCAGCAGTGGGGGCAGCAACTCCTACGAGCAGTACTTC.

This clonotype was seen ten or more times. The chain links TRBV7-8 to TRBJ1-1; 7 positions match TRBD1. The CDR3 is made up of 15 amino acids. V trimming: 5 bases; J trimming: 1 base; junction bases outside the gene matches: 7. From germline, CDR1 is SGHVS and CDR2 FQNEAQ. The CDR3 here is CASSVRTGGNTEAFF. CDR3 bases: TGTGCCAGCAGCGTTCGGACAGGAGGGAACACTGAAGCTTTCTTT.

This clonotype showed up many times. J is TRBJ2-7 and V is TRBV7-2; D gene ambiguous. The germline V gene has CDR1 SGHTA and CDR2 FQGNSA. The CDR3 is 15 amino acids. V lost 3 bases, J lost 0 bases, and 12 bases lay in between. CDR3 nucleotides: TGTGCCAGCAGCTTTCGAGTACGGAGCTCCTACGAGCAGTACTTC. This encodes CASSFRVRSSYEQYF.

This clonotype was detected ten times or more. The chain employs TRBV11-2 and TRBJ2-2; D gene uncertain. The CDR3 is 11 residues long. Trimming shortened V by 5 bases and J by 9 bases, and 7 bases separated the two germline ends. Per the germline V gene, CDR1 is SGHAT and CDR2 is FQNNGV. Written as DNA, the CDR3 is TGTGCCAGCAGCCTGCAGTGGGAGCTGTTTTTT. Its translation: CASSLQWELFF.

This clonotype was observed at least ten times. The chain has TRBV11-2 and TRBJ2-3, with TRBD2 matching 7 bases. This CDR3 is built from 14 residues. CDR1 and CDR2 from the germline V gene are SGHAT and FQNNGV. V trimming: 4 bases; J trimming: 14 bases; junction bases outside the gene matches: 15. The CDR3, as DNA: TGTGCCAGCAGCTCTCCTCGACTAGCTCCCCAAAGGTATTTT. Its translation: CASSSPRLAPQRYF.

This clonotype was found a few times. One end of the junction does not line up with germline, which may come from a read error. In DNA form, the CDR3 reads TGTGTCAGCAGTTCACAAGGACAGGGCCTGACCGGGGAGCTGTTTTTT. Translation: CVSSSQGQGLTGELFF. This chain joins TRBV12-3 or TRBV12-4 and TRBJ2-2; TRBD1 aligns across 8 bases. The CDR3 sequence is 16 residues long.

The table lists this clonotype with a few counts. The chain is built from TRBV4-3 and TRBJ2-1; D uncertain. CDR3 size: 16 residues. Germline V gene sequence: CDR1 LGHNA, CDR2 YSLEER. The germline V and J ends were trimmed by 3 bases and 4 bases, with 16 bases remaining between them. CDR3: CASSHSPGVSYNEQFF. The DNA of the CDR3 is TGCGCCAGCAGCCACTCTCCGGGCGTGAGTTACAATGAGCAGTTCTTC.

This chain joins TRBV6-2 or TRBV6-3 and TRBJ1-2, with a weak D call TRBD1 (6 bases). The CDR3 extends over 14 amino acids. Germline lookup yields CDR1 MNHEY and CDR2 SVGEGT. V was cut by 6 bases and J by 6 bases, with 17 bases left in between. The CDR3 loop reads CASSKGGGGDGYTF. In DNA, the CDR3 is TGTGCCAGCAGCAAAGGGGGGGGAGGCGATGGCTACACCTTC.